This T cell receptor (beta chain) was captured in a study of blood T cell repertoires in COVID-19. The wider study: Italy, Spain and the United States were the sources of the convalescent and acute COVID-19 samples. PBMCs, B-cell-depleted T cells, or T cells provided the cDNA or gDNA that made up the material.

In regard to this clone: Distinct nucleotide sequences in the sample also encode this CDR3.

Original processing notes: Scientists estimated how many nucleated cells there were by amplifying reference gene primers. The protocol was immunoSEQ multiplex PCR, while the TCRdb copy is restricted to in-frame clones and leaves out a portion. V and J calls and clone size come straight from that table; D and trimming were deduced from the DNA. The table includes 200,000 to 250,000 clones, around 83% detected once. This CDR3 has 13 residues. The V segment lost 4 bases and the J segment 5 bases; nucleotides outside the gene matches: 3. Germline V gives CDR1 LGHNA, CDR2 YNFKEQ. The TCR sequence derives from a woman in her forties or fifties with acute or convalescent COVID-19. The chain links TRBV4-2 to TRBJ2-7; 9 bases map to TRBD1. The sample taken for sequencing was peripheral blood. The CDR3 bases are TGTGCCAGCAGCCTGGGACAGGGCAACGAGCAGTACTTC. Protein sequence: CASSLGQGNEQYF.